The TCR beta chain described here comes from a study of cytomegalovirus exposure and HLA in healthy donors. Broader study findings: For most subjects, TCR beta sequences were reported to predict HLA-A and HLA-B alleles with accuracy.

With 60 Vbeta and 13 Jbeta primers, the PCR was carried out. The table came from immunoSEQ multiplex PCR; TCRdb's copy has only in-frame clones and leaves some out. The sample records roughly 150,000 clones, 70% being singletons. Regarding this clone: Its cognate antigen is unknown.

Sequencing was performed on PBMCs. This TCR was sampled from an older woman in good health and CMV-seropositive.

The CDR3 nucleotides are TGTGCCAGCAGCTTAGTCAGGGAGGCCTCCAAGGAGCAGTTCTTC. Amino acids: CASSLVREASKEQFF. This sequence joins TRBV7-2 and TRBJ2-1, with a possible D match to TRBD2 (6 bases). The germline V and J ends were trimmed by 1 base and 10 bases, with 17 bases remaining between them. Germline CDR1 SGHTA, CDR2 FQGNSA. This CDR3 region has 15 residues.